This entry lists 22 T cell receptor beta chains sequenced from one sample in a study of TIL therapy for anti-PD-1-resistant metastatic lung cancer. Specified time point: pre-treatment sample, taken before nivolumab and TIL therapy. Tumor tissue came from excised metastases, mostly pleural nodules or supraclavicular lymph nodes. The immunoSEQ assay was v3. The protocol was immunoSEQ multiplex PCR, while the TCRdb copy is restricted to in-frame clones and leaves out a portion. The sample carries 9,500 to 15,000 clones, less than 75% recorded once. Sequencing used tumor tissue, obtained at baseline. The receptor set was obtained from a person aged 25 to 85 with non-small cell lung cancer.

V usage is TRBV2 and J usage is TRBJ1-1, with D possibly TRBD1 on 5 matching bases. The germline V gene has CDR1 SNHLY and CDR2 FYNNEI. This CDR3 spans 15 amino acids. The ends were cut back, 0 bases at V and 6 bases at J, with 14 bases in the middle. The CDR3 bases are TGTGCCAGCAGTGAAGCGGGGCAGGGAAGTCCTGAAGCTTTCTTT. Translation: CASSEAGQGSPEAFF.

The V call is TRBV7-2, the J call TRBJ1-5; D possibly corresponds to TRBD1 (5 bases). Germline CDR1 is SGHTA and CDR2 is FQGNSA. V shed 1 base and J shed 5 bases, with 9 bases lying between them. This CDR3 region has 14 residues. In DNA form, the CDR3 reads TGTGCCAGCAGCTTAGTGGGAGGGGATCAGCCCCAGCATTTT. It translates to CASSLVGGDQPQHF.

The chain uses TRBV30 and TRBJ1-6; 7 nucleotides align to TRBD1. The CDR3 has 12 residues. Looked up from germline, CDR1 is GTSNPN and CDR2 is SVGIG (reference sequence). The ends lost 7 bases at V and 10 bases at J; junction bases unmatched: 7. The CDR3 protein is CASDREDSPLHF. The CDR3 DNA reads TGTGCCTCCGACAGGGAGGACTCACCCCTCCACTTT. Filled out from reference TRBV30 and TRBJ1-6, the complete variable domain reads SQTIHQWPATLVQPVGSPLSLECTVEGTSNPNLYWYRQAAGRGLQLLFYSVGIGQISSEVPQNLSASRPQDRQFILSSKKLLLSDSGFYLCASDREDSPLHFGNGTRLTVT.

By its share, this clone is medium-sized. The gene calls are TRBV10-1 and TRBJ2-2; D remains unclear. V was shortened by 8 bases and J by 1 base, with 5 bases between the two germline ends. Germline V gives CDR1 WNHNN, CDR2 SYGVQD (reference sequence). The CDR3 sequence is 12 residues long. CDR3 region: CASGKNTGELFF. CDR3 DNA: TGCGCCAGCGGGAAGAACACCGGGGAGCTGTTTTTT.

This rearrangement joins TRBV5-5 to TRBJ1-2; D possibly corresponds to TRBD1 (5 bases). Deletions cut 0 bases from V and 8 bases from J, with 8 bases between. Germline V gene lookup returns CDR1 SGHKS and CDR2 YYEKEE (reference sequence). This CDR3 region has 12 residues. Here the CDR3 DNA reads TGTGCCAGCAGCTTGGTTTGGGGCGGCTACACCTTC. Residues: CASSLVWGGYTF.

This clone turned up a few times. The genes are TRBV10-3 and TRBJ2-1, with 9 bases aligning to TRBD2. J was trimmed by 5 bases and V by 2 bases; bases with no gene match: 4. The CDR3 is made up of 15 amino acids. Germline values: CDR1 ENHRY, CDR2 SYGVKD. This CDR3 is CAISEGREGDNEQFF. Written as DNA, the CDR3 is TGTGCCATCAGTGAGGGGCGGGAGGGCGACAATGAGCAGTTCTTC.

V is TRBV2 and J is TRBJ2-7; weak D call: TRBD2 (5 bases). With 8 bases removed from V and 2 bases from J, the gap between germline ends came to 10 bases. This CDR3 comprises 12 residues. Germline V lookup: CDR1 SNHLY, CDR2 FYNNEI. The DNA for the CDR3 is TGTGCCAGCCGGGAAGGTACCTACGAGCAGTACTTC. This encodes CASREGTYEQYF.

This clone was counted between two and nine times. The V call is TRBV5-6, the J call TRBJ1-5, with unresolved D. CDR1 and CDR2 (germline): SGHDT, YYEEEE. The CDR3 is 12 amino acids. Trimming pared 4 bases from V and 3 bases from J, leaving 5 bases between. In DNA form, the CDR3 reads TGTGCCAGCAGCGTGGACAATCAGCCCCAGCATTTT. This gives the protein CASSVDNQPQHF. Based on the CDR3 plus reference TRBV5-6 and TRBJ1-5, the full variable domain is DAGVTQSPTHLIKTRGQQVTLRCSPKSGHDTVSWYQQALGQGPQFIFQYYEEEERQRGNFPDRFSGHQFPNYSSELNVNALLLGDSALYLCASSVDNQPQHFGDGTRLSIL.

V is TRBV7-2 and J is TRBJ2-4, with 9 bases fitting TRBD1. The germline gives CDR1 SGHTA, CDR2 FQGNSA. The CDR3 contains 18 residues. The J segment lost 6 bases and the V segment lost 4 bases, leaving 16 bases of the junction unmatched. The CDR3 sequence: CASSSKPGQGSSGNIQYF. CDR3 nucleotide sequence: TGTGCCAGCAGCTCAAAGCCGGGACAGGGCTCGAGTGGAAACATTCAGTACTTC.

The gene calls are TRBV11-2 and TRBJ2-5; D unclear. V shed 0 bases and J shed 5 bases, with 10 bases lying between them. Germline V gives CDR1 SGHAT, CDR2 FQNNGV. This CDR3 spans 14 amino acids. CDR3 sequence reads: CASSLETSRETQYF. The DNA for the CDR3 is TGTGCCAGCAGCTTAGAAACGAGTCGGGAGACCCAGTACTTC.

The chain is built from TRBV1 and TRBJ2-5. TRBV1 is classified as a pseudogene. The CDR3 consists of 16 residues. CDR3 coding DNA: TGCACCAGCAGCCAATCTAGGGGGGTAGGCGATGAGACCCAGTACTTC. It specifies CTSSQSRGVGDETQYF.

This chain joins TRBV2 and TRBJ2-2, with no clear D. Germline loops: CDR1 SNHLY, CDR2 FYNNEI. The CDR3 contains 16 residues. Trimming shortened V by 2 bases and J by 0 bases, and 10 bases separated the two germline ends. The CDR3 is CASSEFRLANTGELFF. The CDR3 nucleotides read TGTGCCAGCAGTGAATTTCGCCTAGCGAACACCGGGGAGCTGTTTTTT.

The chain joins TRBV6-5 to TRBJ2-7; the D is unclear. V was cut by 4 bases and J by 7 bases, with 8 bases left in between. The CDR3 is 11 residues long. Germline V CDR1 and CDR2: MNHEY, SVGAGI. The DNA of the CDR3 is TGTGCCAGCAGTTTACCCAGGGAGCAGTACTTC. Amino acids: CASSLPREQYF.

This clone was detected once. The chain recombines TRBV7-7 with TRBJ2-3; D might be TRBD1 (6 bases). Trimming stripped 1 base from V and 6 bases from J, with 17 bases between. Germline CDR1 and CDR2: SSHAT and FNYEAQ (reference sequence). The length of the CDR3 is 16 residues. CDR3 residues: CASSLGGLGLGDTQYF. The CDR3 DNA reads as TGTGCCAGCAGCTTAGGGGGGCTCGGACTTGGGGATACGCAGTATTTT.

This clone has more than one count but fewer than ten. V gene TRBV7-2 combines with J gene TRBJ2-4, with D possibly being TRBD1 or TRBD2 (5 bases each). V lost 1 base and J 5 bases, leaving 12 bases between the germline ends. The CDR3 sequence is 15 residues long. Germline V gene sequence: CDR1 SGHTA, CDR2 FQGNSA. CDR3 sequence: CASSLVPGPQNIQYF. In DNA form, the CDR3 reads TGTGCCAGCAGCTTAGTGCCGGGACCCCAAAACATTCAGTACTTC.

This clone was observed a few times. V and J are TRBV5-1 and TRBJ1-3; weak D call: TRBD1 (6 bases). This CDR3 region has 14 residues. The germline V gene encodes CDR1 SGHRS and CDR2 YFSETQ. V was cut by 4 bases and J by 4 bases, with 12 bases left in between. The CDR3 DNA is TGCGCCAGCAGCCTGGACAGATCCGGAAACACCATATATTTT. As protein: CASSLDRSGNTIYF.

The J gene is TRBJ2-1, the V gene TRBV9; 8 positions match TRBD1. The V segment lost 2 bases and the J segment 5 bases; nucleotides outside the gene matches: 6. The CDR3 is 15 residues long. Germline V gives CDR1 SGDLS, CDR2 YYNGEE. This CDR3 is CASSVEDRANNEQFF. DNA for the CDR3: TGTGCCAGCAGCGTGGAGGACAGGGCTAACAATGAGCAGTTCTTC.

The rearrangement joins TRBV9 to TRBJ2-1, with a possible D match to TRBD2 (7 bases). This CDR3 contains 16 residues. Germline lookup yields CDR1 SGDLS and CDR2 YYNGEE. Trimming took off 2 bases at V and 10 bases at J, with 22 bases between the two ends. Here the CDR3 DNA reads TGTGCCAGCAGCGTGTCCAAGGGGAGGGGTCAGGGGGAGCAGTTCTTC. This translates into CASSVSKGRGQGEQFF.

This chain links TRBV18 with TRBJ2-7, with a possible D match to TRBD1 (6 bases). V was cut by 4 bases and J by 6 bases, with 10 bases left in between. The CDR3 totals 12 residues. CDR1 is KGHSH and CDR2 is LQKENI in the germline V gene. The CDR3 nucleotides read TGTGCCAGCTCACTACAGGGTTTCGAGCAGTACTTC. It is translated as CASSLQGFEQYF.

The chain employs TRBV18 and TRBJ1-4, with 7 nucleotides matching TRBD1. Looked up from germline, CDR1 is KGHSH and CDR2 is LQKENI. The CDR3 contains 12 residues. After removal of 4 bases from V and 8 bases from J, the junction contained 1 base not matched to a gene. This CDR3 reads CASSRGGEKLFF. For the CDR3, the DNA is TGTGCCAGCTCACGAGGGGGCGAAAAACTGTTTTTT.

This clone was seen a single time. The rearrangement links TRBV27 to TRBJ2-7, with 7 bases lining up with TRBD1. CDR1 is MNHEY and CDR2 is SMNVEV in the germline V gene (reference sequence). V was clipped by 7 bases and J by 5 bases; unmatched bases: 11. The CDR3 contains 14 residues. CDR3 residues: CASTFNRGSHEQYF. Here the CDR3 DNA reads TGTGCCAGCACATTCAACAGGGGATCCCACGAGCAGTACTTC.

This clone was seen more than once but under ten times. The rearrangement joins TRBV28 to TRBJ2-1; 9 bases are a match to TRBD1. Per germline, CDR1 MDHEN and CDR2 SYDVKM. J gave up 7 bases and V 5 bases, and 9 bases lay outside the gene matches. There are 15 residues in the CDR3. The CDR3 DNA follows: TGTGCCAGCAGTGGGGGACAGGGAGATTGGAATGAGCAGTTCTTC. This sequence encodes CASSGGQGDWNEQFF.